This T cell receptor beta chain appears in the sequencing data of a study of blood T cell repertoires in COVID-19. Looking at the study overall: PBMCs, B-cell-depleted T cells, or T cells were the source of the cDNA or gDNA that made up the material.

CDR3 length: 13 residues. V lost 3 bases to trimming and J lost 4 bases, with 12 bases between them. Germline lookup yields CDR1 SQVTM and CDR2 ANQGSEA. Sequencing was performed with immunoSEQ multiplex PCR; in TCRdb, only in-frame clones are kept and a portion is missing. Here the sample spans about 100,000 clones, more than 75% being singletons. The clonotype originates from a human donor in a cohort sampled during active COVID-19. Specimen: peripheral blood. The J gene is TRBJ1-2, the V gene TRBV29-1; D not certain. CDR3 sequence reads: CSVEPGGSYGYTF. CDR3 nucleotides: TGCAGCGTTGAGCCAGGAGGTAGCTATGGCTACACCTTC.